This T cell receptor (beta chain) was found in a study of cytomegalovirus exposure and HLA in healthy donors. Unmatched junction bases numbered 11, after V lost 6 bases and J lost 7 bases. The CDR3 length is 16 residues. The germline V gene encodes CDR1 SQVTM and CDR2 ANQGSEA. TCRdb's copy holds only in-frame clones and misses some; the assay was immunoSEQ multiplex PCR. In the table there are approximately 71,000 clones, less than 95% of which are singletons. The sample was PBMCs. This receptor was taken from a woman between 18 and 30 years old in good health and CMV-seronegative. This sequence joins TRBV29-1 and TRBJ2-1, with 14 positions matching TRBD2. CDR3 in amino acids: CSVDGTSGRRWNEQFF. Written as DNA, the CDR3 is TGCAGCGTGGATGGGACTAGCGGGAGAAGATGGAATGAGCAGTTCTTC.